A selection of T cell receptor beta chains follows, all from one sample in a study of blood T cell repertoires in COVID-19. The protocol was immunoSEQ multiplex PCR, while the TCRdb copy is restricted to in-frame clones and leaves out a portion. The sample holds fewer than 150,000 clones, around 84% seen once. Sequencing input: peripheral blood. The origin of the receptors is a human donor in a cohort sampled during active COVID-19. Both conserved end residues are part of each CDR3. A D gene is named only where the DNA matches it firmly. Some rows have no size entry. The others give once, few or many, or a class for an expanded clone.

d_gene	v_gene	abundance	j_gene	CDR3aa	CDR3nt
TRBD1	TRBV24-1	NA	TRBJ1-4	CATREDRVGEKLFF	TGTGCCACCAGGGAGGACAGGGTGGGTGAAAAACTGTTTTTT
NA	TRBV7-2	few	TRBJ2-3	CASSLHRDSARYF	TGTGCCAGCAGCTTACACCGGGACTCTGCCCGGTATTTT
NA	TRBV19	NA	TRBJ1-1	CASSTTEGDVPEAFF	TGTGCCAGTAGTACTACCGAGGGGGACGTCCCTGAAGCTTTCTTT
NA	TRBV3-1/TRBV3-2	NA	TRBJ2-7	CASSRQNYEQYF	TGTGCCAGCAGTCGACAGAACTACGAGCAGTACTTC
NA	TRBV3-1/TRBV3-2	NA	TRBJ1-6	CASSRQGGNSPLHF	TGTGCCAGCAGCCGTCAGGGTGGAAATTCACCCCTCCACTTT
NA	TRBV7-9	few	TRBJ2-3	CASSYRQGLNTDTQYF	TGTGCCAGCAGTTATCGTCAGGGGCTGAACACAGATACGCAGTATTTT
TRBD1	TRBV7-2	NA	TRBJ2-3	CASSLERVSGGSDTQYF	TGTGCCAGCAGCTTAGAGAGGGTGTCAGGGGGCTCAGATACGCAGTATTTT
TRBD1	TRBV6-6	NA	TRBJ1-5	CASSGGTGDQPQHF	TGTGCCAGCAGTGGAGGGACAGGAGATCAGCCCCAGCATTTT
TRBD2	TRBV10-1	NA	TRBJ2-1	CASSPSGAYNEQFF	TGCGCCAGCAGTCCTAGCGGGGCTTACAATGAGCAGTTCTTC
NA	TRBV7-8	few	TRBJ1-1	CASSLAMRGGTEAFF	TGTGCCAGCAGCTTAGCGATGAGGGGGGGCACTGAAGCTTTCTTT
TRBD2	TRBV3-1/TRBV3-2	NA	TRBJ2-1	CASSQDGLAGGYSYNEQFF	TGTGCCAGCAGCCAAGATGGGCTAGCGGGGGGGTATTCCTACAATGAGCAGTTCTTC
NA	TRBV19	NA	TRBJ2-7	CASSKKGAGISSYEQYF	TGTGCCAGTAGCAAAAAGGGCGCGGGGATCAGCTCCTACGAGCAGTACTTC
NA	TRBV3-1/TRBV3-2	few	TRBJ2-2	CASSLRTGTGELFF	TGTGCCAGCAGCCTCCGGACGGGGACCGGGGAGCTGTTTTTT
NA	TRBV6-5	NA	TRBJ1-5	CASSYGQGVGNQPQHF	TGTGCCAGCAGTTACGGGCAGGGTGTTGGCAATCAGCCCCAGCATTTT
TRBD1	TRBV28	NA	TRBJ1-5	CASSTGGGQPQHF	TGTGCCAGCAGTACAGGGGGCGGTCAGCCCCAGCATTTT
TRBD1	TRBV2	NA	TRBJ1-1	CASSLDRPFTEAFF	TGTGCCAGCAGCCTGGACAGGCCTTTCACTGAAGCTTTCTTT
NA	TRBV6-2/TRBV6-3	NA	TRBJ2-4	CASSLGGRNKNIQYF	TGTGCCAGCAGTCTAGGGGGACGAAACAAAAACATTCAGTACTTC
NA	TRBV27	NA	TRBJ1-6	CASSSRSNSPLHF	TGTGCCAGCAGTTCGAGATCTAATTCACCCCTCCACTTT
NA	TRBV24-1	NA	TRBJ2-1	CATSDLATSSYNEQFF	TGTGCCACCAGTGATTTGGCTACGAGCTCCTACAATGAGCAGTTCTTC
NA	TRBV6-6	NA	TRBJ1-4	CASSPRGGTYNEKLFF	TGTGCCAGCAGTCCCCGAGGGGGAACCTATAATGAAAAACTGTTTTTT
NA	TRBV14	NA	TRBJ1-2	CASSQEVQGNNYGYTF	TGTGCCAGCAGCCAAGAAGTACAGGGTAATAACTATGGCTACACCTTC
NA	TRBV4-1	few	TRBJ1-5	CASSPYGPGDSNQPQHF	TGCGCCAGCAGCCCTTATGGGCCGGGGGATAGCAATCAGCCCCAGCATTTT
NA	TRBV7-2	NA	TRBJ1-2	CASTRSEGGQFGYTF	TGTGCCAGCACCCGTTCGGAGGGGGGGCAGTTTGGCTACACCTTC
NA	TRBV6-5	once	TRBJ1-6	CASREGRGGSPLHF	TGTGCCAGCAGAGAGGGGAGGGGTGGATCACCCCTCCACTTT
NA	TRBV11-2	NA	TRBJ2-1	CASSPLRSSYNEQFF	TGTGCCAGCAGCCCCTTACGGAGCTCCTACAATGAGCAGTTCTTC
TRBD1	TRBV6-1	NA	TRBJ1-1	CASSVRMGGTGKFLEAFF	TGTGCCAGCAGTGTACGGATGGGCGGGACAGGGAAATTTTTGGAAGCTTTCTTT
NA	TRBV5-1	NA	TRBJ2-1	CASSPGGTGEDEQFF	TGCGCCAGCAGCCCCGGGGGAACAGGGGAAGATGAGCAGTTCTTC
NA	TRBV5-6	NA	TRBJ2-7	CASSRGRGIGTYEQYF	TGTGCCAGCAGCAGAGGACGGGGTATCGGGACCTACGAGCAGTACTTC
TRBD1	TRBV2	NA	TRBJ1-5	CASSPRQGVSKHF	TGTGCCAGCAGCCCCCGACAGGGGGTATCTAAGCATTTT
TRBD1	TRBV6-5	NA	TRBJ1-1	CASSSRGQGTEAFF	TGTGCCAGCAGCAGCAGAGGACAGGGGACTGAAGCTTTCTTT
TRBD2	TRBV30	NA	TRBJ2-1	CAWSAAGGGYNEQFF	TGTGCCTGGAGTGCAGCGGGGGGGGGTTACAATGAGCAGTTCTTC
NA	TRBV10-3	once	TRBJ2-7	CAIKTTETYEQYF	TGTGCCATCAAGACGACAGAGACCTACGAGCAGTACTTC